This TCR beta chain was observed in a study of T-cell reconstitution after alpha-beta-depleted transplantation in children. Looked up from germline, CDR1 is SGDLS and CDR2 is YYNGEE. The CDR3 spans 16 residues. V gave up 0 bases and J gave up 0 bases, with 10 bases separating them. This clonotype appeared many times. The antigen remains unidentified. Regarding the study as a whole: Newly produced T cells mostly accounted for T-cell counts and diversity one year post-transplant. TCRbeta diversity was high at day 60 in some patients (a result of surviving recipient T cells and thymic progenitors). By about two months after transplant, alpha-beta T cells reportedly arose from several hundred graft clones that had expanded.

This sample's TCRbeta library carried unique molecular identifier barcodes. TCRdb independently ran MiXCR on the PCR reads; one entry per CDR3 protein. The data hold about 900,000 distinct CDR3 sequences, with less than 30% observed a single time. Sequencing used PBMCs, mostly from graft donor cells, obtained 360 days after TCRalphabeta/CD19-depleted stem cell transplant. The rearrangement uses TRBV9 and TRBJ1-3; D gene ambiguous. This receptor was identified in a boy younger than two who had a stem cell transplant for SCID, so the T cells may come from the graft donor. Here the CDR3 reads CASSVGPTSSGNTIYF. The CDR3 nucleotides read TGTGCCAGCAGCGTAGGCCCTACGAGCTCTGGAAACACCATATATTTT.